Presented here are 29 T cell receptor beta chains from one specimen sequenced in a study of T-cell reconstitution after alpha-beta-depleted transplantation in children (dated by TCRdb to the mid-2010s). Interpreted using the paper, the time point label stands for: day 60 (about 2 months) after transplantation. What this sample's treatment or condition label stands for: allogeneic hematopoietic cell transplantation with graft depleted of TCRalphabeta T cells and CD19 B cells. Library generation was performed with PCR. Instrument used: Illumina HiSeq 2500. Molecular barcoding was employed in the preparation of TCR libraries, with unique molecular identifiers being used to normalize TCRbeta repertoire quantification. Clones were called with MiXCR by TCRdb after fastp trimmed the public reads at Q25, and only in-frame beta chains were retained. Under each unique CDR3 protein, matching rows form one entry showing the most common genes and DNA. The sample data list 85,000 to 120,000 distinct CDR3 sequences, and 4.5% to 7.5% of these were observed just once. The ten largest clones take up roughly 5.5% of the sample.

The sequences come from PBMCs, mostly from graft donor cells, collected 60 days after TCRalphabeta/CD19-depleted stem cell transplant. Receptor source: a female patient aged 2-9 years who had a stem cell transplant for Fanconi anemia, so the T cells may come from the graft donor.

CDR3 DNA sequence: TGTGCCAGCAGCTTAGCCTCGGGACAGGGACGTTCTGGCTACACCTTC. It translates to CASSLASGQGRSGYTF. This chain links TRBV7-3 with TRBJ1-2; 9 nucleotides agree with TRBD1. The CDR3 extends over 16 amino acids. CDR1 SGHTA and CDR2 FQGTGA come from the germline V gene. The V gene end was trimmed by 2 bases and the J gene end by 7 bases; junction bases not matched to a gene: 11. Combining the CDR3 with reference TRBV7-3 and TRBJ1-2 gives the whole variable domain GAGVSQTPSNKVTEKGKYVELRCDPISGHTALYWYRQSLGQGPEFLIYFQGTGAADDSGLPNDRFFAVRPEGSVSTLKIQRTERGDSAVYLCASSLASGQGRSGYTFGSGTRLTVV.

The table lists this clonotype with many counts. The chain uses TRBV12-3 or TRBV12-4 and TRBJ2-5; 10 bases are shared with TRBD2. The trim removed 2 bases at V and 8 bases at J, leaving 8 bases unmatched. This CDR3 has 15 amino acids. DNA of the CDR3: TGTGCCAGCAGTTTAAAGCGGGGGGGCGACATTACCCAGTACTTC. It encodes CASSLKRGGDITQYF.

The table lists this clonotype with a few counts. The chain uses TRBV29-1 and TRBJ2-1, with a tentative D call TRBD2 (6 bases). Trimming removed 4 bases at V and 2 bases at J, with 15 bases between. Per germline, CDR1 SQVTM and CDR2 ANQGSEA. The CDR3 loop spans 15 amino acids. CDR3: CSVGPRRGPYNEQFF. The CDR3 DNA reads TGCAGCGTTGGCCCACGGAGGGGCCCCTACAATGAGCAGTTCTTC.

This clonotype occurred many times. This sequence joins TRBV28 and TRBJ2-7; TRBD2 matches 8 bases. CDR1 is MDHEN, CDR2 SYDVKM, per germline. Trimming removed 6 bases from V and 4 bases from J; junction bases left unmatched: 8. This CDR3 is 14 amino acids long. In nucleotides, the CDR3 is TGTGCCAGCAGACTTAGCGGGGCGTCGTACGAGCAGTACTTC. Translation gives CASRLSGASYEQYF.

This clonotype has ten or more counts. The chain combines TRBV2 with TRBJ2-7; tentatively, D is TRBD1 (5 bases). Germline V lookup: CDR1 SNHLY, CDR2 FYNNEI. The CDR3 spans 16 residues. Trimming took off 0 bases at V and 6 bases at J, with 18 bases between the two ends. In nucleotides, the CDR3 is TGTGCCAGCAGTGAAGCGTCAGGGCTCAGCCCGGGCGAGCAGTACTTC. Translated: CASSEASGLSPGEQYF.

This clonotype was seen ten or more times. J is TRBJ1-5 and V is TRBV20-1; D gene uncertain. CDR1 and CDR2 from the germline V gene are DFQATT and SNEGSKA (reference sequence). Trimming stripped 0 bases from V and 6 bases from J, with 21 bases between. The CDR3 totals 17 residues. CDR3 sequence (DNA): TGCAGTGCTAGAGATCCCCGCGCAGAGGGATCAGGTCAGCCCCAGCATTTT. This gives the protein CSARDPRAEGSGQPQHF.

At least ten counts were recorded for this clonotype. The J gene is TRBJ2-7, the V gene TRBV25-1; D not resolved. Germline V gives CDR1 MGHDK, CDR2 SYGVNS. V was pared by 7 bases and J by 3 bases, with 7 bases between. The length of the CDR3 is 11 residues. CDR3 nucleotides: TGTGCCAGCACTCTGGGCTACGAGCAGTACTTC. Residues: CASTLGYEQYF.

This clonotype was detected ten times or more. V gene TRBV20-1 combines with J gene TRBJ2-5, with D hard to call. The CDR3 totals 11 residues. V dropped 3 bases and J dropped 0 bases, with 2 bases sitting between them. Germline loops: CDR1 DFQATT, CDR2 SNEGSKA (reference sequence). CDR3 DNA sequence: TGCAGTGCTAGTTACCAAGAGACCCAGTACTTC. It translates to CSASYQETQYF.

This sequence joins TRBV5-1 and TRBJ2-7; perhaps TRBD2 as D (5 bases). V lost 3 bases and J lost 0, with 10 bases in between. CDR1 is SGHRS and CDR2 is YFSETQ in the germline V gene. This CDR3 has 14 amino acids. CDR3: CASSSRTGSYEQYF. For the CDR3, the DNA is TGCGCCAGCAGCTCTCGGACTGGCTCCTACGAGCAGTACTTC.

The V gene is TRBV18, the J gene TRBJ2-7; weak D call: TRBD1 (5 bases). In germline, CDR1 is KGHSH, CDR2 LQKENI. Trimming stripped 6 bases from V and 2 bases from J, with 11 bases between. The CDR3 runs 13 residues. In DNA form, the CDR3 reads TGTGCCAGCTCCCCCCAGGGTACCTACGAGCAGTACTTC. Its translation is CASSPQGTYEQYF.

There are many counts of this clonotype. The J gene is TRBJ2-2, the V gene TRBV5-1; maybe TRBD1 (6 bases). The CDR3 contains 17 residues. V was shortened by 0 bases and J by 0 bases, with 12 bases between the two germline ends. CDR1 SGHRS and CDR2 YFSETQ come from the germline V gene. This CDR3 reads CASSLVGWGPNTGELFF. The CDR3 DNA follows: TGCGCCAGCAGCTTGGTCGGCTGGGGGCCGAACACCGGGGAGCTGTTTTTT. Full variable domain (outside the CDR3, taken from reference TRBV5-1 and TRBJ2-2): KAGVTQTPRYLIKTRGQQVTLSCSPISGHRSVSWYQQTPGQGLQFLFEYFSETQRNKGNFPGRFSGRQFSNSRSEMNVSTLELGDSALYLCASSLVGWGPNTGELFFGEGSRLTVL.

This clonotype was detected many times. The chain uses TRBV18 and TRBJ2-3, with 9 bases matching TRBD1. Germline V gives CDR1 KGHSH, CDR2 LQKENI. The CDR3 runs to 14 residues. Trimming at V came to 8 bases and at J to 1 base, leaving 4 bases not matched to a gene. This CDR3 reads CASSRTGGTDTQYF. CDR3 DNA: TGTGCCAGCAGCAGGACAGGGGGCACAGATACGCAGTATTTT.

In this sample, this clonotype turned up many times. V gene TRBV5-1 combines with J gene TRBJ2-7, with TRBD2 identical over 14 bases. The germline V gene encodes CDR1 SGHRS and CDR2 YFSETQ. This CDR3 comprises 14 residues. J was trimmed by 9 bases and V by 2 bases; bases with no gene match: 4. Here the CDR3 reads CASSFGTSGSRQYF. The CDR3 DNA reads as TGCGCCAGCAGCTTCGGGACTAGCGGGAGTCGGCAGTACTTC.

The rearrangement uses TRBV23-1 and TRBJ2-7, with D tentatively TRBD1 (6 bases). TRBV23-1 is treated as an ORF (open reading frame) with a function not yet certain. The CDR3 is 13 amino acids. Trimming left V 2 bases short and J 5 bases short, with 10 bases between. CDR3 protein: CASSQPRDNEQYF. Here the CDR3 DNA reads TGCGCCAGCAGTCAACCCAGGGACAACGAGCAGTACTTC.

The sample holds a few counts of this clonotype. The chain joins TRBV10-3 to TRBJ2-7; tentative D call: TRBD1 (6 bases). Trimming pared 10 bases from V and 1 base from J, leaving 17 bases between. The length of the CDR3 is 14 residues. CDR1 is ENHRY and CDR2 is SYGVKD in the germline V gene. The CDR3 region has the DNA TGTGCCACCGCAAACAGGGCCGAGTCCTACGAGCAGTACTTC. This gives the protein CATANRAESYEQYF.

This clonotype was counted at least ten times. The CDR3 protein is CASSFVGTAQETQYF. The CDR3 region has the DNA TGTGCCAGCAGTTTCGTAGGGACAGCACAAGAGACCCAGTACTTC. The chain is built from TRBV28 and TRBJ2-5; TRBD1 matches at 7 bases. The CDR3 totals 15 residues. V was pared by 3 bases and J by 2 bases, with 6 bases of the junction left unmatched. Germline-derived CDR1 and CDR2 are MDHEN and SYDVKM.

This clonotype was seen only a few times. J is TRBJ2-6 and V is TRBV20-1; D tentatively reads TRBD1 or TRBD2 (5 bases each). This CDR3 has 14 residues. Germline assignment: CDR1 DFQATT and CDR2 SNEGSKA (reference sequence). Trimming took 1 base from V and 4 from J, leaving 8 bases between them. CDR3 sequence reads: CSARGDAGANVLTF. The CDR3 coding sequence is TGCAGTGCTAGAGGGGACGCCGGGGCCAACGTCCTGACTTTC.

As to this clonotype: This sequence may be a read error, since a much larger clone differs from it by one base. The CDR3 is CASSLYYSAYYEQFF. The DNA of the CDR3 is TGTGCCAGCAGCTTATACTATTCCGCCTACTATGAGCAGTTCTTC. J is TRBJ2-1 and V is TRBV7-3; D gene unclear. The CDR3 is 15 residues long. The germline V gene has CDR1 SGHTA and CDR2 FQGTGA. Filled out from reference TRBV7-3 and TRBJ2-1, the complete variable domain reads GAGVSQTPSNKVTEKGKYVELRCDPISGHTALYWYRQSLGQGPEFLIYFQGTGAADDSGLPNDRFFAVRPEGSVSTLKIQRTERGDSAVYLCASSLYYSAYYEQFFGPGTRLTVL.

This clonotype was found many times. The rearrangement links TRBV3-1 to TRBJ2-2; TRBD2 matches 7 bases. V dropped 1 base and J dropped 0; count of bases not matched to a gene: 2. The CDR3 spans 16 residues. Germline assignment: CDR1 LGHDT and CDR2 YNNKEL (reference sequence). For the CDR3, the DNA is TGTGCCAGCAGCCAAGTAGGGACTACGAACACCGGGGAGCTGTTTTTT. Its translation is CASSQVGTTNTGELFF.

V usage is TRBV5-1 and J usage is TRBJ2-1; 9 bases fit TRBD2. This CDR3 has 14 amino acids. Germline values: CDR1 SGHRS, CDR2 YFSETQ. With V trimmed by 0 bases and J by 10 bases, 5 bases remained unmatched. CDR3: CASSLDSGSGEQFF. The CDR3 region has the DNA TGCGCCAGCAGCTTGGATAGCGGGAGTGGGGAGCAGTTCTTC.

This clonotype is labeled large. The J gene is TRBJ2-7, the V gene TRBV18, with D perhaps assigned TRBD1 or TRBD2 (5 bases each). Trimming cost V 3 bases and J 13 bases, with 16 bases left between them. The CDR3 has 12 amino acids. Germline CDR1 is KGHSH and CDR2 is LQKENI. CDR3: CASSPGRVSVYF. The CDR3 coding sequence is TGTGCCAGCTCACCGGGACGGGTTTCGGTATACTTC.

The table lists this clonotype with a few counts. The rearrangement joins TRBV3-1 to TRBJ2-4; 8 nucleotides agree with TRBD2. CDR3 length equals 15 residues. V gave up 2 bases and J gave up 4 bases; unmatched junction bases: 4. Germline V gene data show CDR1 as LGHDT and CDR2 as YNNKEL (reference sequence). This chain's CDR3 is CASSQPGLVKNIQYF. The CDR3 DNA sequence: TGTGCCAGCAGCCAACCGGGACTAGTTAAAAACATTCAGTACTTC.

There are many counts of this clonotype. The chain recombines TRBV12-3 or TRBV12-4 with TRBJ2-3, with TRBD1 identical over 7 bases. The CDR3 runs 13 residues. The junction had 3 bases not matched to a gene; V was cut back by 4 bases and J by 5 bases. In nucleotides, the CDR3 is TGTGCCAGCAGTTCGACAGGGTTAGATACGCAGTATTTT. It specifies CASSSTGLDTQYF.

This clonotype came up many times. This chain joins TRBV28 and TRBJ1-4; D ambiguous. This CDR3 spans 15 amino acids. V shed 5 bases and J shed 8 bases, with 18 bases lying between them. Germline V gene data show CDR1 as MDHEN and CDR2 as SYDVKM. The DNA for the CDR3 is TGTGCCAGCAGTCCCCGTAGCGCCTTTACCGAAAAACTGTTTTTT. Encoded protein: CASSPRSAFTEKLFF.

At least ten counts were recorded for this clonotype. The chain recombines TRBV4-3 with TRBJ2-2; 8 bases match TRBD2. The CDR3 runs 17 residues. With V trimmed by 3 bases and J by 3 bases, 9 bases remained unmatched. Germline V gene data show CDR1 as LGHNA and CDR2 as YSLEER. CDR3 nucleotides: TGCGCCAGCAGCCAGTTCCCAGCGGGGGCCGACACCGGGGAGCTGTTTTTT. Residues: CASSQFPAGADTGELFF.

This clonotype was observed many times. This sequence joins TRBV24-1 and TRBJ1-1, with D possibly being TRBD1 (6 bases). The ends were cut back, 7 bases at V and 3 bases at J, with 8 bases in the middle. The CDR3 consists of 12 residues. Germline V gene lookup returns CDR1 KGHDR and CDR2 SFDVKD. This CDR3 is CATSGQHTEAFF. The CDR3 bases are TGTGCCACCAGCGGACAGCACACTGAAGCTTTCTTT.

This rearrangement joins TRBV5-1 to TRBJ1-2; D gene unclear. The V end was cut by 0 bases, the J end by 5 bases, with 11 bases between. The CDR3 length is 14 residues. Germline CDR1 reads SGHRS; CDR2 reads YFSETQ. CDR3 region: CASSLGVRIYGYTF. CDR3 bases: TGCGCCAGCAGCTTGGGGGTTCGGATATATGGCTACACCTTC.

This clonotype is medium-sized. The chain is built from TRBV27 and TRBJ2-1, with D possibly being TRBD2 (6 bases). The CDR3 loop spans 17 amino acids. Germline loops: CDR1 MNHEY, CDR2 SMNVEV (reference sequence). V was cut by 5 bases and J by 15 bases, with 32 bases left in between. The CDR3 nucleotides read TGTGCCAGCAGTCGGCGGGAAATGGGCCCCTCAAGCCCGTCCTCGTTCTTC. Residues: CASSRREMGPSSPSSFF.

This clonotype has ten or more counts. The chain combines TRBV15 with TRBJ2-7; D not certain. Germline assignment: CDR1 LNHNV and CDR2 YYDKDF (reference sequence). This CDR3 has 13 residues. V was cut by 6 bases and J by 0 bases, with 9 bases left in between. Here the CDR3 reads CATSDGRSYEQYF. CDR3 DNA: TGTGCCACCAGTGACGGACGCTCCTACGAGCAGTACTTC.